This T cell receptor beta chain stems from a study of blood T cell repertoires in COVID-19. Study details: Spain, Italy and the United States supplied samples that represented acute and convalescent COVID-19. Sample material is recorded as cDNA or gDNA derived from T cells, B-cell-depleted T cells, or PBMCs.

V lost 0 bases to trimming and J lost 4 bases, with 10 bases between them. The CDR3 totals 15 residues. Germline-derived CDR1 and CDR2 are WNHNN and SYGVQD (reference sequence). Clones were read by immunoSEQ multiplex PCR, and TCRdb kept only the in-frame ones, dropping some. The data show 180,000 or so clones, more than 80% seen once. Patients in Seattle were enrolled during active infection, then followed longitudinally. This clone appeared once. The rearrangement joins TRBV10-1 to TRBJ2-1, with D perhaps matching TRBD2 (5 bases). The receptor comes from a woman between 40 and 50 years old with COVID-19, enrolled during active disease. The sample consisted of peripheral blood. The CDR3 coding sequence is TGCGCCAGCAGTGAGTCGAGGGCCCAATACAATGAGCAGTTCTTC. Protein sequence: CASSESRAQYNEQFF.